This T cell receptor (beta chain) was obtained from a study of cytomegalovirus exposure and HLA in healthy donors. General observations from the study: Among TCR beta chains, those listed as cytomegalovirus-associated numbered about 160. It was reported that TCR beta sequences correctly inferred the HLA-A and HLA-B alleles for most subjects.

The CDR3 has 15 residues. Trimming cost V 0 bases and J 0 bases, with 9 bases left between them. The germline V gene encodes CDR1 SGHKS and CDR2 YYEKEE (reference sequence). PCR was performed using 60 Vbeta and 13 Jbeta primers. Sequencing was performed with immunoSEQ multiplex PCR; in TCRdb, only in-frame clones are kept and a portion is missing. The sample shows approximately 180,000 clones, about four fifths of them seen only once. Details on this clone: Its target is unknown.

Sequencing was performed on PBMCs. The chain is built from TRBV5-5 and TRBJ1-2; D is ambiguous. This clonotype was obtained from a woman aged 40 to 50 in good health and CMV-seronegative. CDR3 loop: CASSLEPAPNYGYTF. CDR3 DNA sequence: TGTGCCAGCAGCTTGGAGCCCGCCCCTAACTATGGCTACACCTTC.